What follows are 18 T cell receptor beta chains derived from one specimen sequenced in a study of blood T cell repertoires in COVID-19. TCRdb's copy holds only in-frame clones and misses some; the assay was immunoSEQ multiplex PCR. The sample has roughly 70,000 clones, roughly 74% seen once. The sequenced sample consisted of peripheral blood. These receptor sequences come from a human donor in a cohort sampled during active COVID-19.

V gene TRBV7-2 combines with J gene TRBJ1-2; D unresolved. V dropped 5 bases and J dropped 6 bases, with 22 bases sitting between them. The CDR3 totals 16 residues. Per germline, CDR1 SGHTA and CDR2 FQGNSA. The CDR3 DNA reads TGTGCCAGCAGCCCTAGCGTAGGCAGCGGAAGCGATGGCTACACCTTC. It translates to CASSPSVGSGSDGYTF.

The chain recombines TRBV5-4 with TRBJ2-1; 8 bases match TRBD2. The ends lost 4 bases at V and 5 bases at J; junction bases unmatched: 11. This CDR3 has 16 residues. The V gene's germline CDR1 is SGHNT and CDR2 YYREEE (reference sequence). The CDR3 sequence is CASSHGASGPDNEQFF. The CDR3 DNA follows: TGTGCCAGCAGCCATGGGGCTAGCGGGCCCGACAATGAGCAGTTCTTC.

This chain uses TRBV29-1 with TRBJ2-5; D remains unclear. Trimming left V 4 bases short and J 5 bases short, with 14 bases between. The CDR3 runs to 13 residues. Germline values: CDR1 SQVTM, CDR2 ANQGSEA. This CDR3 is CSVVPGFTETQYF. As DNA, the CDR3 is TGCAGCGTTGTTCCCGGGTTTACGGAGACCCAGTACTTC. The variable domain in full, completed from reference TRBV29-1 and TRBJ2-5, reads SAVISQKPSRDICQRGTSLTIQCQVDSQVTMMFWYRQQPGQSLTLIATANQGSEATYESGFVIDKFPISRPNLTFSTLTVSNMSPEDSSIYLCSVVPGFTETQYFGPGTRLLVL.

The J gene is TRBJ2-2, the V gene TRBV28; D perhaps matches TRBD1 (8 bases). Germline values: CDR1 MDHEN, CDR2 SYDVKM. The CDR3 runs 16 residues. Trimming removed 1 base at V and 5 bases at J, with 14 bases between. CDR3 amino acids: CASSLSTGGGTGELFF. The CDR3 DNA follows: TGTGCCAGCAGTTTATCTACAGGGGGAGGGACCGGGGAGCTGTTTTTT. Drawing the rest from reference TRBV28 and TRBJ2-2, the complete variable domain is DVKVTQSSRYLVKRTGEKVFLECVQDMDHENMFWYRQDPGLGLRLIYFSYDVKMKEKGDIPEGYSVSREKKERFSLILESASTNQTSMYLCASSLSTGGGTGELFFGEGSRLTVL.

The chain recombines TRBV6-5 with TRBJ2-3; 9 nucleotides agree with TRBD2. J was trimmed by 2 bases and V by 8 bases; bases with no gene match: 5. This CDR3 region has 14 residues. CDR1 and CDR2 (germline): MNHEY, SVGAGI. CDR3 sequence: CASRGGRATDTQYF. The DNA for the CDR3 is TGTGCCAGCCGGGGCGGGAGGGCCACAGATACGCAGTATTTT.

J is TRBJ1-2 and V is TRBV5-4; D is uncertain. The CDR3 spans 14 residues. V gave up 3 bases and J gave up 6 bases, with 15 bases separating them. Germline lookup yields CDR1 SGHNT and CDR2 YYREEE (reference sequence). The CDR3 region is CASSSGFGEDGYTF. In DNA, the CDR3 is TGTGCCAGCAGCTCGGGATTCGGAGAGGATGGCTACACCTTC.

The chain combines TRBV3-1 (or the pseudogene TRBV3-2) with TRBJ1-2; D perhaps matches TRBD1 (6 bases). Looked up from germline, CDR1 is LGHDT and CDR2 is YNNKEL (reference sequence). CDR3 length equals 17 residues. The ends were cut back, 5 bases at V and 5 bases at J, with 24 bases in the middle. Written as DNA, the CDR3 is TGTGCCAGCAGCTCGAGCACCGGACAGTCCCTGATTTATGGCTACACCTTC. Its protein is CASSSSTGQSLIYGYTF.

The gene calls are TRBV19 and TRBJ1-1; TRBD1 is a possible D gene (5 bases). Per germline, CDR1 LNHDA and CDR2 SQIVND (reference sequence). The CDR3 sequence is 14 residues long. Trimming removed 5 bases from V and 4 bases from J, with 14 bases in between. This CDR3 is CASSSRQGITEAFF. CDR3 DNA sequence: TGTGCCAGTAGTTCACGCCAGGGAATCACTGAAGCTTTCTTT. The variable domain in full, with the rest retrieved from reference TRBV19 and TRBJ1-1, is DGGITQSPKYLFRKEGQNVTLSCEQNLNHDAMYWYRQDPGQGLRLIYYSQIVNDFQKGDIAEGYSVSREKKESFPLTVTSAQKNPTAFYLCASSSRQGITEAFFGQGTRLTVV.

V is TRBV4-3 and J is TRBJ2-3, with 11 bases identical to TRBD2. Trimming cost V 2 bases and J 4 bases; bases outside gene matches: 5. CDR3 length: 16 residues. Germline CDR1 and CDR2: LGHNA and YSLEER. CDR3 sequence (DNA): TGCGCCAGCAGCCAAACAACTAGCGGGGGAGCAGATACGCAGTATTTT. Its translation is CASSQTTSGGADTQYF.

The V call is TRBV27, the J call TRBJ2-2; 10 bases agree with TRBD2. CDR3 length: 17 amino acids. CDR1 MNHEY and CDR2 SMNVEV come from the germline V gene (reference sequence). The ends lost 5 bases at V and 5 bases at J; junction bases unmatched: 11. CDR3 sequence (DNA): TGTGCCAGCAGTACCTTCAACAGCGGGAGGGGGACCGGGGAGCTGTTTTTT. Protein product: CASSTFNSGRGTGELFF.

The J gene is TRBJ1-2, the V gene TRBV18; D may be TRBD1 (5 bases). There are 16 residues in the CDR3. V lost 0 bases, J lost 0 bases, and 11 bases lay in between. Germline assignment: CDR1 KGHSH and CDR2 LQKENI. CDR3 DNA: TGTGCCAGCTCACCACCGAACACAGGCTCTAACTATGGCTACACCTTC. This gives the protein CASSPPNTGSNYGYTF.

The chain uses TRBV15 and TRBJ2-7; 8 bases are shared with TRBD1. CDR1 LNHNV and CDR2 YYDKDF come from the germline V gene (reference sequence). This CDR3 spans 14 amino acids. Trimming removed 3 bases from V and 2 bases from J; junction bases left unmatched: 3. The CDR3 here is CATSRVQGAYEQYF. The CDR3 nucleotides are TGTGCCACCAGCAGGGTACAGGGGGCCTACGAGCAGTACTTC. The full variable domain, rest sourced from reference TRBV15 and TRBJ2-7, is DAMVIQNPRYQVTQFGKPVTLSCSQTLNHNVMYWYQQKSSQAPKLLFHYYDKDFNNEADTPDNFQSRRPNTSFCFLDIRSPGLGDTAMYLCATSRVQGAYEQYFGPGTRLTVT.

This chain links TRBV9 with TRBJ1-2; 7 bases are a match to TRBD1. The CDR3 is 14 residues long. V was pared by 4 bases and J by 2 bases, with 5 bases of the junction left unmatched. CDR1 and CDR2 from the germline V gene are SGDLS and YYNGEE. The chain's CDR3 is CASSPPQGNYGYTF. CDR3 sequence (DNA): TGTGCCAGCAGCCCCCCACAGGGGAACTATGGCTACACCTTC.

This chain joins TRBV3-1 (or the pseudogene TRBV3-2) and TRBJ2-4; D unresolved. Germline CDR1 is LGHDT and CDR2 is YNNKEL (reference sequence). The CDR3 consists of 14 residues. V lost 0 bases to trimming and J lost 2 bases, with 5 bases between them. The CDR3 protein is CASSQDISKNIQYF. The CDR3 DNA reads TGTGCCAGCAGCCAAGATATCTCCAAAAACATTCAGTACTTC.

In its sample, this clone was seen once. The rearrangement links TRBV27 to TRBJ2-5; D remains unclear. The germline V and J ends were trimmed by 5 bases and 0 bases, with 19 bases remaining between them. This CDR3 region has 17 residues. Germline V gene data show CDR1 as MNHEY and CDR2 as SMNVEV (reference sequence). CDR3 nucleotide sequence: TGTGCCAGCAGTGCCCGTCCCGGGTCTCCTAACCAAGAGACCCAGTACTTC. The encoded protein is CASSARPGSPNQETQYF.

The V call is TRBV5-1, the J call TRBJ2-7; 8 nucleotides align to TRBD1. V lost 3 bases, J lost 2 bases, and 4 bases stayed unmatched. The CDR3 is 14 amino acids. Germline CDR1 reads SGHRS; CDR2 reads YFSETQ. The CDR3 nucleotides read TGCGCCAGCAGCTCCGGACAGGGCGCCTACGAGCAGTACTTC. Translated: CASSSGQGAYEQYF.

The rearrangement joins TRBV24-1 to TRBJ1-4; 7 nucleotides line up with TRBD1. CDR1 KGHDR and CDR2 SFDVKD come from the germline V gene. V was clipped by 6 bases and J by 4 bases; unmatched bases: 4. This CDR3 comprises 14 residues. The CDR3 loop is CATSTGQVNEKLFF. As DNA, the CDR3 is TGTGCCACCAGTACTGGACAGGTTAATGAAAAACTGTTTTTT.

The gene calls are TRBV19 and TRBJ1-1; the match to TRBD1 covers 8 bases. The CDR3 loop spans 14 amino acids. Germline trimming cut 5 bases from V and 6 bases from J; bases unmatched to any gene: 8. CDR1 is LNHDA and CDR2 is SQIVND in the germline V gene (reference sequence). The DNA of the CDR3 is TGTGCCAGTAGTGGACAGGGTGAAAGCGCTGAAGCTTTCTTT. Amino acid sequence: CASSGQGESAEAFF.